These 2 T cell receptor beta chains came from one sample sequenced in a study of graft-versus-host responses after intestinal transplantation. These TCRs are of unknown antigen specificity. This table comes from immunoSEQ multiplex PCR, and its TCRdb copy is limited to in-frame clones, with some not included. The repertoire holds 85,000 to 90,000 clones, over 85% seen once, with about 0.3% in the top ten. Specimen: unstimulated CD4+ T cells sorted from spleen or lymph node cells, collected before intestinal transplant. Receptors were obtained from a human donor who received an intestinal transplant.

The chain couples TRBV28 to TRBJ2-5; D is unresolved. The closer fit of TRBJ2-7 to the DNA end suggests the J call may be wrong. CDR1 is MDHEN, CDR2 SYDVKM, per germline. The CDR3 contains 12 residues. CDR3 in DNA: TGTGCCAGCAGTTTGTTCCCCTACGAGCAGTACTTC. Translated, it gives CASSLFPYEQYF.

This chain links TRBV30 with TRBJ1-1, with D perhaps matching TRBD1 (5 bases). Per germline, CDR1 GTSNPN and CDR2 SVGIG (reference sequence). The CDR3 extends over 14 amino acids. Deletions cut 0 bases from V and 3 bases from J, with 11 bases between. The CDR3 loop reads CAWSVLRADTEAFF. The CDR3 region has the DNA TGTGCCTGGAGTGTACTCAGGGCCGACACTGAAGCTTTCTTT.